The entry that follows covers one TCR beta chain sequence. What it binds is not known. Germline V gives CDR1 MNHEY, CDR2 SVGAGI. The V and J ends lost 4 bases and 5 bases, in that order; junction bases with no gene match: 5. The CDR3 sequence is 14 residues long. The data derive from a study of OX40 agonist ivuxolimab in advanced cancers. For the study at large: While on treatment, patients had intravenous ivuxolimab at 0.01 to 10 mg/kg every 2 weeks. Among those treated, three patients had partial responses, one with hepatocellular carcinoma and two with cutaneous melanoma. Averaging roughly 60 years in age, with a range of 23 to 79, the cohort was around 85% male. Points from the study as a whole: Relatively little clonal expansion, among the lowest observed, appeared in partial responders at 0.1-3.0 mg/kg.

This table comes from immunoSEQ multiplex PCR, and its TCRdb copy is limited to in-frame clones, with some not included. The data show around 98,000 clones, with around 88% seen just once and about 0.5% held by the top ten. This TCR was recovered from an adult with an advanced solid tumor such as melanoma, head and neck, liver or kidney cancer. Sequenced material: CD4+ or CD8+ T cells sorted from blood, taken in a trial of the OX40 agonist ivuxolimab. The chain links TRBV6-5 to TRBJ1-2; 9 bases are a match to TRBD1. The CDR3 protein is CASSSPGQGYGYTF. Here the CDR3 DNA reads TGTGCCAGCAGTTCTCCGGGACAGGGTTATGGCTACACCTTC.